The 17 T cell receptor beta chains below were found in one sample sequenced in a study of cytotoxic CD8 clonotypes in ibrutinib-treated CLL. The repertoire was sequenced with immunoSEQ multiplex PCR; TCRdb's copy has only in-frame clones and lacks some. The repertoire holds some 200,000 clones, more than 75% seen once, with over 10% in the top ten. This sample comprised PBMCs, obtained after 12 months of ibrutinib treatment. These receptors all come from a human donor with chronic lymphocytic leukemia.

J is TRBJ2-7 and V is TRBV2; D is undetermined. V was clipped by 6 bases and J by 0 bases, with 12 bases between them. The CDR3 has 14 amino acids. Germline V gene sequence: CDR1 SNHLY, CDR2 FYNNEI. The CDR3 DNA reads TGTGCCAGCAGCGAGTGGCTCAGCTCCTACGAGCAGTACTTC. This codes for CASSEWLSSYEQYF.

This clone was seen only a few times. The V call is TRBV27, the J call TRBJ2-3, with a tentative D call TRBD1 (5 bases). This CDR3 is 13 amino acids long. Trimming took off 8 bases at V and 6 bases at J, with 15 bases between the two ends. CDR1 is MNHEY and CDR2 is SMNVEV in the germline V gene (reference sequence). The CDR3: CASAPEGADTQYF. The CDR3 coding sequence is TGTGCCAGCGCCCCGGAAGGGGCGGATACGCAGTATTTT.

The chain employs TRBV5-4 and TRBJ2-1, with unresolved D. In germline, CDR1 is SGHNT, CDR2 YYREEE (reference sequence). Deletions cut 1 base from V and 4 bases from J, with 12 bases between. The CDR3 sequence is 15 residues long. DNA of the CDR3: TGTGCCAGCAGCTTGTCCCTTCCCATATACAATGAGCAGTTCTTC. Protein product: CASSLSLPIYNEQFF.

The CDR3 reads CATSRDEGHEAFF. As DNA, the CDR3 is TGTGCCACCAGCAGAGATGAGGGGCATGAAGCTTTCTTT. The chain links TRBV15 to TRBJ1-1; weak D call: TRBD1 (5 bases). The V end was cut by 0 bases, the J end by 7 bases, with 9 bases between. CDR3 length: 13 amino acids. Germline CDR1 reads LNHNV; CDR2 reads YYDKDF (reference sequence).

The V call is TRBV6-1, the J call TRBJ2-1; 8 bases align to TRBD2. This CDR3 comprises 15 residues. The V and J ends lost 1 base and 6 bases, in that order; junction bases with no gene match: 5. The germline V gene encodes CDR1 MNHNS and CDR2 SASEGT. The CDR3 coding sequence is TGTGCCAGCAGTGAAGGAGCGGGGGCCCTCAATGAGCAGTTCTTC. It specifies CASSEGAGALNEQFF.

The chain links TRBV15 to TRBJ1-1; tentatively, D is TRBD1 (6 bases). This CDR3 has 13 amino acids. In germline, CDR1 is LNHNV, CDR2 YYDKDF (reference sequence). Trimming stripped 0 bases from V and 11 bases from J, with 13 bases between. In DNA form, the CDR3 reads TGTGCCACCAGCAGAGATTCCAGCCAGGGGGCTTTCTTT. As protein: CATSRDSSQGAFF.

The chain joins TRBV11-2 to TRBJ1-3; D not resolved. Germline CDR1 SGHAT, CDR2 FQNNGV. The CDR3 length is 14 residues. V shed 5 bases and J shed 1 base, with 9 bases lying between them. CDR3 sequence (DNA): TGTGCCAGCAGCGGGGTTTTGTCTGGAAACACCATATATTTT. Translated: CASSGVLSGNTIYF.

This clone was detected once. V gene TRBV6-6 combines with J gene TRBJ2-1; 8 nucleotides align to TRBD1. Unmatched junction bases numbered 8, after V lost 0 bases and J lost 7 bases. Germline V CDR1 and CDR2: MNHNY, SVGAGI (reference sequence). This CDR3 spans 16 amino acids. For the CDR3, the DNA is TGTGCCAGCAGTTACTCTCCAGGGGGCTTCCCGAATGAGCAGTTCTTC. Its translation: CASSYSPGGFPNEQFF.

The gene calls are TRBV15 and TRBJ2-7; tentatively, D is TRBD1 (6 bases). Per the germline V gene, CDR1 is LNHNV and CDR2 is YYDKDF (reference sequence). V was cut by 0 bases and J by 12 bases, with 21 bases left in between. The CDR3 is made up of 15 amino acids. The CDR3 spells CATSREGYGTRPTYF. CDR3 DNA sequence: TGTGCCACCAGCAGAGAGGGATACGGGACACGGCCAACGTACTTC.

J is TRBJ1-1 and V is TRBV5-4, with D tentatively TRBD1 (6 bases). The CDR3 is 15 amino acids. V was clipped by 6 bases and J by 2 bases, with 17 bases between them. Per the germline V gene, CDR1 is SGHNT and CDR2 is YYREEE (reference sequence). CDR3 bases: TGTGCCAGCACCCTACAGGGCATTTTAAACACTGAAGCTTTCTTT. It encodes CASTLQGILNTEAFF.

V and J are TRBV5-1 and TRBJ1-2, with TRBD1 matching over 7 bases. Germline V gene data show CDR1 as SGHRS and CDR2 as YFSETQ. Unmatched junction bases numbered 11, after V lost 4 bases and J lost 2 bases. This CDR3 is 16 amino acids long. CDR3 residues: CASSATGSLPNYGYTF. The CDR3 DNA is TGCGCCAGCAGCGCGACAGGGTCCCTACCCAACTATGGCTACACCTTC.

The CDR3 DNA follows: TGTGCCAGCAGGTCGGACGTTGAAGCTTTCTTT. Its translation is CASRSDVEAFF. This chain uses TRBV28 with TRBJ1-1; D gene unclear. CDR1 is MDHEN, CDR2 SYDVKM, per germline. The CDR3 contains 11 residues. Deletions cut 6 bases from V and 7 bases from J, with 9 bases between.

This clone was found a few times. The V call is TRBV6-5, the J call TRBJ1-3; D is uncertain. Trimming left V 5 bases short and J 4 bases short, with 6 bases between. The CDR3 is 12 amino acids. Germline loops: CDR1 MNHEY, CDR2 SVGAGI. Here the CDR3 reads CASSTQGNTIYF. In DNA form, the CDR3 reads TGTGCCAGCAGTACACAGGGAAACACCATATATTTT.

The V and J genes are TRBV18 and TRBJ2-1, with a weak D call TRBD2 (6 bases). Germline loops: CDR1 KGHSH, CDR2 LQKENI. Trimming cost V 6 bases and J 6 bases, with 18 bases left between them. The CDR3 has 15 residues. The DNA for the CDR3 is TGTGCCAGCTCCCCAGACCGGAGGGGCCTCAATGAGCAGTTCTTC. Amino acid sequence: CASSPDRRGLNEQFF.

V gene TRBV11-2 combines with J gene TRBJ2-5, with D tentatively TRBD1 (5 bases). Deletions cut 5 bases from V and 5 bases from J, with 18 bases between. Germline CDR1 and CDR2: SGHAT and FQNNGV. The CDR3 totals 15 residues. This CDR3 is CASSPPPTGLETQYF. The CDR3 DNA reads as TGTGCCAGCAGCCCACCCCCTACAGGTTTGGAGACCCAGTACTTC.

The rearrangement uses TRBV12-5 and TRBJ1-5; D is possibly TRBD1 (6 bases). The V and J ends lost 6 bases and 7 bases respectively, with 10 bases between them. The germline V gene has CDR1 LGHNT and CDR2 FRNRAP. This CDR3 region has 12 residues. CDR3 bases: TGTGCTAGTGGCACAGGGAACCAGCCCCAGCATTTT. This encodes CASGTGNQPQHF.

V is TRBV5-1 and J is TRBJ2-5; D could derive from TRBD1 or TRBD2 (5 bases each). The CDR3 contains 15 residues. V lost 2 bases and J lost 5, with 16 bases in between. The germline gives CDR1 SGHRS, CDR2 YFSETQ. In nucleotides, the CDR3 is TGCGCCAGCAGCTTCCGGGACCAGGGTTCGGAGACCCAGTACTTC. Its translation: CASSFRDQGSETQYF.